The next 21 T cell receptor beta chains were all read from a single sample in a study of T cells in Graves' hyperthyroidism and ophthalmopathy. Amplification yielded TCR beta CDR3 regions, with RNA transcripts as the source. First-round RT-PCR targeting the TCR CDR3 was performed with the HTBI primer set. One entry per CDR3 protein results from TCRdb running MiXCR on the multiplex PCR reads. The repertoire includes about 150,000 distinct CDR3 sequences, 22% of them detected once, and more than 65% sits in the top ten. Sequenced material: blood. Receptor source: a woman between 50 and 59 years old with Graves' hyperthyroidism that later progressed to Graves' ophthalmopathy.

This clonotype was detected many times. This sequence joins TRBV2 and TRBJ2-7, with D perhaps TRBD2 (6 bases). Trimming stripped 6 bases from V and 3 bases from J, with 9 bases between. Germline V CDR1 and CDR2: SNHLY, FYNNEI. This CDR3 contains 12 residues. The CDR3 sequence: CASSEGGYEQYF. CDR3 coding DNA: TGTGCCAGCAGCGAGGGAGGCTACGAGCAGTACTTC.

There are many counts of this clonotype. Written as DNA, the CDR3 is TGTGCCTGGGACCGGGGCAGGGGAAACACCATATATTTT. It codes for CAWDRGRGNTIYF. V gene TRBV30 combines with J gene TRBJ1-3, with D possibly matching TRBD1 (5 bases). The CDR3 runs 13 residues. The V gene's germline CDR1 is GTSNPN and CDR2 SVGIG (reference sequence). The germline V and J ends were trimmed by 5 bases and 4 bases, with 12 bases remaining between them.

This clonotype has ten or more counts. CDR3 in DNA: TGTGCCAGCTCCCCCGCAGGACATACCTACAATGAGCAGTTCTTC. Protein: CASSPAGHTYNEQFF. This rearrangement joins TRBV18 to TRBJ2-1, with D perhaps TRBD1 (5 bases). There are 15 residues in the CDR3. V was shortened by 6 bases and J by 2 bases, with 14 bases between the two germline ends. CDR1 is KGHSH, CDR2 LQKENI, per germline.

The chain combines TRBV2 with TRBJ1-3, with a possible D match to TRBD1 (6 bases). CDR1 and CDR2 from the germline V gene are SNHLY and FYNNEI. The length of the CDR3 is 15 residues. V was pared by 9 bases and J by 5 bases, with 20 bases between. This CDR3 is CASAVDRPLRNTIYF. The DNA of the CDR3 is TGTGCCAGTGCGGTAGACAGGCCACTTCGAAACACCATATATTTT. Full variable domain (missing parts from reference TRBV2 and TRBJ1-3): EPEVTQTPSHQVTQMGQEVILRCVPISNHLYFYWYRQILGQKVEFLVSFYNNEISEKSEIFDDQFSVERPDGSNFTLKIRSTKLEDSAMYFCASAVDRPLRNTIYFGEGSWLTVV.

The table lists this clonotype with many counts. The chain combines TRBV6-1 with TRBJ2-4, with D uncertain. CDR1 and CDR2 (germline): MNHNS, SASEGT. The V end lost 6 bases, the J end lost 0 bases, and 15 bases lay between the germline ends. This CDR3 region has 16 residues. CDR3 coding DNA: TGTGCCAGCAGCCCCGGCAGGTCTCAAGCCAAAAACATTCAGTACTTC. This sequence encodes CASSPGRSQAKNIQYF.

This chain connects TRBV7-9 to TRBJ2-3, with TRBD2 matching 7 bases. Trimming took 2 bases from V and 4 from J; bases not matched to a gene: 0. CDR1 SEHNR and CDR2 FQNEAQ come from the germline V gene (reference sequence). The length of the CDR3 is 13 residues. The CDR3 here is CASSLTSADTQYF. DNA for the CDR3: TGTGCCAGCAGCTTAACTAGCGCAGATACGCAGTATTTT.

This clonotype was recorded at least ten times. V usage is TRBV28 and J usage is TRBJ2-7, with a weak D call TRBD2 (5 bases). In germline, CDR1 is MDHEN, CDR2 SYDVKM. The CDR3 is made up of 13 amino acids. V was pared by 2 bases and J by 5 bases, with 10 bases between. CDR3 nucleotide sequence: TGTGCCAGCAGTTTACCGGGAAGGAACGAGCAGTACTTC. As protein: CASSLPGRNEQYF. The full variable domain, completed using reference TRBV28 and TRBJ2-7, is DVKVTQSSRYLVKRTGEKVFLECVQDMDHENMFWYRQDPGLGLRLIYFSYDVKMKEKGDIPEGYSVSREKKERFSLILESASTNQTSMYLCASSLPGRNEQYFGPGTRLTVT.

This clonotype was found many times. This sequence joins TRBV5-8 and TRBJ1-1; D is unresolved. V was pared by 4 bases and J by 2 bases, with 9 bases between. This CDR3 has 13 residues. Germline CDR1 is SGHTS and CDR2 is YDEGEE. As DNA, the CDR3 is TGTGCCAGCAGCCCCGCCATTAACACTGAAGCTTTCTTT. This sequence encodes CASSPAINTEAFF.

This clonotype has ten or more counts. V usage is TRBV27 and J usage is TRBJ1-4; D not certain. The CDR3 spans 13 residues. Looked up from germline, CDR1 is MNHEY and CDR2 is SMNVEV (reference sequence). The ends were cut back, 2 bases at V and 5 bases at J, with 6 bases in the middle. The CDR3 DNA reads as TGTGCCAGCAGTTTACAGATGAATGAAAAACTGTTTTTT. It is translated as CASSLQMNEKLFF.

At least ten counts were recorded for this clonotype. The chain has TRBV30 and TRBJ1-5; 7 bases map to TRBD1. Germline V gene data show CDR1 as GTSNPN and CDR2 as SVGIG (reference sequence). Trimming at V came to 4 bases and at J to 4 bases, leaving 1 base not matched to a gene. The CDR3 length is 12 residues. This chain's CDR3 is CAWKQGNQPQHF. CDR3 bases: TGTGCCTGGAAACAGGGGAATCAGCCCCAGCATTTT.

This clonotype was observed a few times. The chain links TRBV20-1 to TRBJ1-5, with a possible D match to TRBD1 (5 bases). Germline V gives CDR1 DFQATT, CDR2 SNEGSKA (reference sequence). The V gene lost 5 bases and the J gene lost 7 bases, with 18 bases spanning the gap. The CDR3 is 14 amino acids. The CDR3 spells CSAFSGQGDQPQHF. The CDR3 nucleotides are TGCAGTGCTTTTAGCGGCCAGGGCGACCAGCCCCAGCATTTT.

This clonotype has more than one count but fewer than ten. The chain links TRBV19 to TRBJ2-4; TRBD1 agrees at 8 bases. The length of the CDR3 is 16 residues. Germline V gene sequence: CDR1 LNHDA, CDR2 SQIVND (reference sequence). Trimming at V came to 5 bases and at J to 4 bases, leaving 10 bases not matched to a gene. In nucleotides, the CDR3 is TGTGCCAGTAGTTACGCCCGGGACAGGCAGAAAAACATTCAGTACTTC. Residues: CASSYARDRQKNIQYF.

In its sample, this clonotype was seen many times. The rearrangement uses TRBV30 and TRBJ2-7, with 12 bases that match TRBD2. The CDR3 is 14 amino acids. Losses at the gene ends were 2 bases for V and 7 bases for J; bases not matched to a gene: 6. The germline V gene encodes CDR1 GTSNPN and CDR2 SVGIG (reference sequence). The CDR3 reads CAWSSGLAGREQYF. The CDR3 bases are TGTGCCTGGAGTTCTGGACTAGCGGGGCGAGAGCAGTACTTC.

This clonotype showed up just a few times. The CDR3: CASSTSGTGDTGELFF. The CDR3 DNA reads as TGTGCCAGCAGCACCTCCGGGACAGGGGACACCGGGGAGCTGTTTTTT. The J gene is TRBJ2-2, the V gene TRBV7-9; 10 bases line up with TRBD1. Trimming took 5 bases from V and 3 from J; bases not matched to a gene: 6. Germline loops: CDR1 SEHNR, CDR2 FQNEAQ (reference sequence). This CDR3 comprises 16 residues.

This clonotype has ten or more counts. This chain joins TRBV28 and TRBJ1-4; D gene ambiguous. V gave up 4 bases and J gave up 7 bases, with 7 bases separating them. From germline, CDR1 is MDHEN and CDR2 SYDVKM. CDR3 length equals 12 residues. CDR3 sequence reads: CASSSQSEKLFF. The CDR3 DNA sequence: TGTGCCAGCAGTTCGCAGAGTGAAAAACTGTTTTTT.

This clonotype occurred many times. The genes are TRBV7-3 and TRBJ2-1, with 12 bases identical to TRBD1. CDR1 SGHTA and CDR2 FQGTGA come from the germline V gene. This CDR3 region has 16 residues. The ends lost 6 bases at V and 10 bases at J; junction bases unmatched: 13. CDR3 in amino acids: CASSLTGTGGVEEQFF. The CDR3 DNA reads TGTGCCAGCAGTCTGACCGGGACAGGGGGCGTCGAGGAGCAGTTCTTC.

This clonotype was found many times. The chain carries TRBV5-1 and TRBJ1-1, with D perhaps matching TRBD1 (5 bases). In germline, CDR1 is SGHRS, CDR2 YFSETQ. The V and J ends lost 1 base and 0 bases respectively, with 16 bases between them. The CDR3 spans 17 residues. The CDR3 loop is CASSLHRGDKVNTEAFF. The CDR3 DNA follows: TGCGCCAGCAGCTTGCACCGGGGCGACAAAGTGAACACTGAAGCTTTCTTT.

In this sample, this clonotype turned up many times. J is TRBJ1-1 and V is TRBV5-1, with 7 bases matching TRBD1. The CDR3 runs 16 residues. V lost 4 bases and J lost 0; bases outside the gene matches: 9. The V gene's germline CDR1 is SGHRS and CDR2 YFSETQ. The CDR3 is CASSPDPGQLNTEAFF. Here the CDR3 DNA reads TGCGCCAGCAGCCCCGATCCGGGACAGTTGAACACTGAAGCTTTCTTT. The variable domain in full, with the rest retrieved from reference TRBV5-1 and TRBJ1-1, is KAGVTQTPRYLIKTRGQQVTLSCSPISGHRSVSWYQQTPGQGLQFLFEYFSETQRNKGNFPGRFSGRQFSNSRSEMNVSTLELGDSALYLCASSPDPGQLNTEAFFGQGTRLTVV.

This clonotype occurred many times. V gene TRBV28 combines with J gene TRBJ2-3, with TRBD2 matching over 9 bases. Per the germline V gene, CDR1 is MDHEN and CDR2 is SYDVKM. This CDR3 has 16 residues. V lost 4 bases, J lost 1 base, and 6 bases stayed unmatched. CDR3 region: CASSSIAGVGTDTQYF. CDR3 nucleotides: TGTGCCAGCAGTTCAATAGCGGGAGTTGGCACAGATACGCAGTATTTT.

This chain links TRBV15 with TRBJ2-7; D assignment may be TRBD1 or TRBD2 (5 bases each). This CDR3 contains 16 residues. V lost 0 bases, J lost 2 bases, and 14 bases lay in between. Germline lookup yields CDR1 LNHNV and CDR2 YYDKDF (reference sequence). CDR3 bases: TGTGCCACCAGCAGAGATATCGGGACCGCGACCTACGAGCAGTACTTC. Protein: CATSRDIGTATYEQYF.

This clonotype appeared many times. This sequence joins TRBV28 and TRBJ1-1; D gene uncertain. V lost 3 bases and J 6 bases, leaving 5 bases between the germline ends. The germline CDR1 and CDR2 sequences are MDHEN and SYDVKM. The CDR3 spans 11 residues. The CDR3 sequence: CASSFLSEAFF. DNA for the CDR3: TGTGCCAGCAGTTTTCTCTCTGAAGCTTTCTTT.